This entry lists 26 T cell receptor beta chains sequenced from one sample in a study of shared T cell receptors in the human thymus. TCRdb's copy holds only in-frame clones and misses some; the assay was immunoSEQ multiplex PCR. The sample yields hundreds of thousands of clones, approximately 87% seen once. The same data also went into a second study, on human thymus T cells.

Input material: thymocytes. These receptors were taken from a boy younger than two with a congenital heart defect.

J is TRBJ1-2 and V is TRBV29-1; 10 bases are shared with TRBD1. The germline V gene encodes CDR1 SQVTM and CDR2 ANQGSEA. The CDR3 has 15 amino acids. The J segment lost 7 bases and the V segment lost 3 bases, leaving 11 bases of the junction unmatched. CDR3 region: CSVERSDRGLTGYTF. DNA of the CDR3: TGCAGCGTTGAGCGCTCCGACAGGGGGCTCACTGGCTACACCTTC.

For the CDR3, the DNA is TGCGCCAGCAGCCAAGTCCGGACTAGCGGGAGTGTTACGGTCTACAATGAGCAGTTCTTC. Its protein product is CASSQVRTSGSVTVYNEQFF. This chain links TRBV4-3 with TRBJ2-1; 13 nucleotides agree with TRBD2. Germline values: CDR1 LGHNA, CDR2 YSLEER. The CDR3 has 20 amino acids. Germline trimming cut 1 base from V and 3 bases from J; bases unmatched to any gene: 12.

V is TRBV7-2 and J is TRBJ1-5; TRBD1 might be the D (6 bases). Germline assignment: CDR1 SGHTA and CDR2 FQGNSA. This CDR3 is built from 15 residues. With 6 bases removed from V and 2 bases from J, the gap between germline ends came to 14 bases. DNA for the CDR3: TGTGCCAGCAGTTTACAGGGTACGGGCAATCAGCCCCAGCATTTT. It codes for CASSLQGTGNQPQHF.

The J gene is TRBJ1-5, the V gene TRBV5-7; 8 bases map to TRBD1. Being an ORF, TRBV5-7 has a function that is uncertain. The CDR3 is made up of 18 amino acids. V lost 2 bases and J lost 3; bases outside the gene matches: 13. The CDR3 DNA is TGTGCCAGCAGCTTCGGGCCCCCGGGACAGGACGCCAATCAGCCCCAGCATTTT. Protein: CASSFGPPGQDANQPQHF.

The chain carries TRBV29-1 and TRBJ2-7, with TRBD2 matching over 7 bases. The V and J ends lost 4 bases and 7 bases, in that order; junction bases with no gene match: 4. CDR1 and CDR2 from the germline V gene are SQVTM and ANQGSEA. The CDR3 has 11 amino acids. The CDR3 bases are TGCAGCGTTGGCGGGGGATTGGAGCAGTACTTC. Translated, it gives CSVGGGLEQYF.

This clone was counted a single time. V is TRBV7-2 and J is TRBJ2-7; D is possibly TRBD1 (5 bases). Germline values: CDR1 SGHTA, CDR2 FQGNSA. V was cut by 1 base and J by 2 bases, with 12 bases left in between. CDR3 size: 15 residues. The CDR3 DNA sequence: TGTGCCAGCAGCTTAGTATCAGGGATCCCCTACGAGCAGTACTTC. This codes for CASSLVSGIPYEQYF.

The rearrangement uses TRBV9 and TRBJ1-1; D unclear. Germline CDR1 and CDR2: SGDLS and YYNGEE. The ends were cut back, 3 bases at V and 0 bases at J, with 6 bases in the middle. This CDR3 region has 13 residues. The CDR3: CASSGGVNTEAFF. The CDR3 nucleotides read TGTGCCAGCAGCGGGGGAGTGAACACTGAAGCTTTCTTT.

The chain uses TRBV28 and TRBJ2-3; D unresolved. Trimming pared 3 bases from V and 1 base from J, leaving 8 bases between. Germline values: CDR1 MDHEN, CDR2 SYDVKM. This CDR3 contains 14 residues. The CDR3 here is CASSFGAGTDTQYF. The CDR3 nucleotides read TGTGCCAGCAGTTTTGGTGCGGGCACAGATACGCAGTATTTT. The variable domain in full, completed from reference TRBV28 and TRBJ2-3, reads DVKVTQSSRYLVKRTGEKVFLECVQDMDHENMFWYRQDPGLGLRLIYFSYDVKMKEKGDIPEGYSVSREKKERFSLILESASTNQTSMYLCASSFGAGTDTQYFGPGTRLTVL.

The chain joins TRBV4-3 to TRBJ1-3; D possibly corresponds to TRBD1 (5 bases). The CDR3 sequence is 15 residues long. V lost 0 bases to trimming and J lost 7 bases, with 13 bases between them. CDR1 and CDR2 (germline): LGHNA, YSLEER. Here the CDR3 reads CASSQDGRTMNTIYF. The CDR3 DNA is TGCGCCAGCAGCCAAGACGGCAGGACAATGAACACCATATATTTT.

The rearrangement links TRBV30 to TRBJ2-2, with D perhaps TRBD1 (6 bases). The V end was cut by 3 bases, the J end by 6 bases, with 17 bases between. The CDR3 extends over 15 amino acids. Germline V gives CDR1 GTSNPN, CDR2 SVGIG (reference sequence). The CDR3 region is CAWSLGQRGPGELFF. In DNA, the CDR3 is TGTGCCTGGAGCCTAGGACAGAGGGGTCCCGGGGAGCTGTTTTTT. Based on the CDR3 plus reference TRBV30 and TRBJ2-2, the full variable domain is SQTIHQWPATLVQPVGSPLSLECTVEGTSNPNLYWYRQAAGRGLQLLFYSVGIGQISSEVPQNLSASRPQDRQFILSSKKLLLSDSGFYLCAWSLGQRGPGELFFGEGSRLTVL.

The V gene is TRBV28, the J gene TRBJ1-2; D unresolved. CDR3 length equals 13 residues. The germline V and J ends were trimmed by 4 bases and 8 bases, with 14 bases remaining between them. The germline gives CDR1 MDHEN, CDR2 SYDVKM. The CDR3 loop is CASSSGRKGGYTF. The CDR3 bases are TGTGCCAGCAGTTCGGGGAGGAAAGGCGGCTACACCTTC.

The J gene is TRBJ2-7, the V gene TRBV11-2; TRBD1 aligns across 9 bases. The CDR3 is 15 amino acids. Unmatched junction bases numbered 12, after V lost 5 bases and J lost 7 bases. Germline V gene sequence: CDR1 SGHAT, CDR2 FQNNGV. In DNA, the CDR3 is TGTGCCAGCAGCGTTCCCGGGACAGGGACAACAGAGCAGTACTTC. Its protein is CASSVPGTGTTEQYF. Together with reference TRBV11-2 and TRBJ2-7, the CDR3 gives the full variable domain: EAGVAQSPRYKIIEKRQSVAFWCNPISGHATLYWYQQILGQGPKLLIQFQNNGVVDDSQLPKDRFSAERLKGVDSTLKIQPAKLEDSAVYLCASSVPGTGTTEQYFGPGTRLTVT.

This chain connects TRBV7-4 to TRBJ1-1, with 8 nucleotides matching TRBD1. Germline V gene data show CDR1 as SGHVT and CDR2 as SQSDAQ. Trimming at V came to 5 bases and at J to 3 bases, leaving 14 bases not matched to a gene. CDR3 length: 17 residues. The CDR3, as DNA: TGTGCCAGCAGCCCTACACCCAAGACAGGGGAGGACACTGAAGCTTTCTTT. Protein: CASSPTPKTGEDTEAFF.

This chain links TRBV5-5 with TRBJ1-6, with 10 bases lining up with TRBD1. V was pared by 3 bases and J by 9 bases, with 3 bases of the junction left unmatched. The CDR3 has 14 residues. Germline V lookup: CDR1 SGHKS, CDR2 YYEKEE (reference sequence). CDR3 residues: CASSSDRGLSPLHF. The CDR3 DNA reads TGTGCCAGCAGCTCCGACAGGGGGCTTTCACCCCTCCACTTT. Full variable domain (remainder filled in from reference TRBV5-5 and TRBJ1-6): DAGVTQSPTHLIKTRGQQVTLRCSPISGHKSVSWYQQVLGQGPQFIFQYYEKEERGRGNFPDRFSARQFPNYSSELNVNALLLGDSALYLCASSSDRGLSPLHFGNGTRLTVT.

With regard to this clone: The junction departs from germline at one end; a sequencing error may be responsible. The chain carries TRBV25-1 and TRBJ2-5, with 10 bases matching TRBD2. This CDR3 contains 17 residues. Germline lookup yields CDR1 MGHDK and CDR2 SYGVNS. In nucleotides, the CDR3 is TGTGCCAGCAGCGAATCGGGTTTCACTAGCGGGAAAGAGACCCAGTACTTC. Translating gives CASSESGFTSGKETQYF.

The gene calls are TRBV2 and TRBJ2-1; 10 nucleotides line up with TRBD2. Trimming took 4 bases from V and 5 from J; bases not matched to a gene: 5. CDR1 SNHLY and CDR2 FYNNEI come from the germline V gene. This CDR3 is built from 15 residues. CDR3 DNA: TGTGCCAGCAGTGTTGGGACTAGCGTTAACAATGAGCAGTTCTTC. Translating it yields CASSVGTSVNNEQFF.

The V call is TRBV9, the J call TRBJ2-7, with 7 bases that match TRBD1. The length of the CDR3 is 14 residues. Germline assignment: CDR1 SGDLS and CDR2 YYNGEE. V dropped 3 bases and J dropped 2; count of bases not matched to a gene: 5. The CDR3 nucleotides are TGTGCCAGCAGCGCTCGGGACAGAGCCTACGAGCAGTACTTC. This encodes CASSARDRAYEQYF.

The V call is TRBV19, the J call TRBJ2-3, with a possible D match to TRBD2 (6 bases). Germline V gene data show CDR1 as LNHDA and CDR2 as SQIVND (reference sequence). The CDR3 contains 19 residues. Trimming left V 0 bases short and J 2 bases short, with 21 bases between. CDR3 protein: CASSIDPSRGAGNTDTQYF. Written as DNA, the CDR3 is TGTGCCAGTAGTATAGACCCCTCTCGAGGGGCGGGGAACACAGATACGCAGTATTTT.

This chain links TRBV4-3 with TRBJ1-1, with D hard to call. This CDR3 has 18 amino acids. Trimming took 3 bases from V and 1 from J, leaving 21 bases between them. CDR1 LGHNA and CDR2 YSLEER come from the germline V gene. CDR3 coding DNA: TGCGCCAGCAGCCACGAACCAAATTTCACGAGGAGGAACACTGAAGCTTTCTTT. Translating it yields CASSHEPNFTRRNTEAFF.

The CDR3 is CASSQELFASGTTYEQYF. The DNA of the CDR3 is TGCGCCAGCAGCCAAGAACTTTTCGCTAGCGGGACCACCTACGAGCAGTACTTC. This sequence joins TRBV4-3 and TRBJ2-7; 9 nucleotides line up with TRBD2. Germline V gene lookup returns CDR1 LGHNA and CDR2 YSLEER. Losses at the gene ends were 0 bases for V and 2 bases for J; bases not matched to a gene: 11. The CDR3 runs 18 residues.

DNA for the CDR3: TGTGCCAGTAGTATCCCTACCTACAGGGACTATGGCTACACCTTC. Residues: CASSIPTYRDYGYTF. The chain carries TRBV19 and TRBJ1-2; tentatively, D is TRBD1 (6 bases). This CDR3 region has 15 residues. The V gene lost 3 bases and the J gene lost 3 bases, with 14 bases spanning the gap. Germline CDR1 is LNHDA and CDR2 is SQIVND (reference sequence).

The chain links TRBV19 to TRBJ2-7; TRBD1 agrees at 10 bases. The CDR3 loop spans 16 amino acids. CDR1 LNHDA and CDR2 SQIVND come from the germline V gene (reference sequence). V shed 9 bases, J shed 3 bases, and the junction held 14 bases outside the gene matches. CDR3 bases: TGTGCCAGCATGGGGCCCGGGACAGGGGCCATCTACGAGCAGTACTTC. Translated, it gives CASMGPGTGAIYEQYF. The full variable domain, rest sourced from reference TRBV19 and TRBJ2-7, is DGGITQSPKYLFRKEGQNVTLSCEQNLNHDAMYWYRQDPGQGLRLIYYSQIVNDFQKGDIAEGYSVSREKKESFPLTVTSAQKNPTAFYLCASMGPGTGAIYEQYFGPGTRLTVT.

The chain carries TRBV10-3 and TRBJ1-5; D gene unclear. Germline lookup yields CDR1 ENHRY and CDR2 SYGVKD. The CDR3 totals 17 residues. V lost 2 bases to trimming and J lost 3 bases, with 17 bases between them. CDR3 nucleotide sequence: TGTGCCATCAGTGAGAATGGCAGTTGGCTTTCCAATCAGCCCCAGCATTTT. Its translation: CAISENGSWLSNQPQHF.

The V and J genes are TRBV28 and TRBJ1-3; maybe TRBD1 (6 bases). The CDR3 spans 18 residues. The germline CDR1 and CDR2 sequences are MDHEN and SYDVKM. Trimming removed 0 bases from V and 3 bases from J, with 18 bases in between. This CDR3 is CASSLCIVGGRGGNTIYF. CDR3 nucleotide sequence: TGTGCCAGCAGTTTATGCATTGTCGGGGGGCGCGGTGGAAACACCATATATTTT.

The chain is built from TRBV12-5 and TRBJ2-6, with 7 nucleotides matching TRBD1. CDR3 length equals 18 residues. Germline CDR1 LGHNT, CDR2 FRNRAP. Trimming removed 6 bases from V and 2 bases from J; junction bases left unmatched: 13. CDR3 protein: CASGSLRQGDAGANVLTF. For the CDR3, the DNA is TGTGCTAGTGGCTCTCTCCGGCAGGGGGATGCTGGGGCCAACGTCCTGACTTTC. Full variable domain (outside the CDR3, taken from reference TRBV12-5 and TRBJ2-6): DARVTQTPRHKVTEMGQEVTMRCQPILGHNTVFWYRQTMMQGLELLAYFRNRAPLDDSGMPKDRFSAEMPDATLATLKIQPSEPRDSAVYFCASGSLRQGDAGANVLTFGAGSRLTVL.

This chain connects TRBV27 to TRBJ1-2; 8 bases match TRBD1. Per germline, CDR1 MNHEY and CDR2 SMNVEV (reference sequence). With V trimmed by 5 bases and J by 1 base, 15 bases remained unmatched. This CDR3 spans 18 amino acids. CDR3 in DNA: TGTGCCAGCAGTCAGACAGGGGAATCAGTACGGGATAACTATGGCTACACCTTC. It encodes CASSQTGESVRDNYGYTF.